This T cell receptor (beta chain) was profiled in a study of CD8+ T cells in alopecia areata. Study as a whole: Tofacitinib lasted 6 to 18 months, then 6 months off drug. The study's findings and limits: Whether baseline CD8+ expansion is linked to response remains uncertain, given a single nonresponder.

As concerns this clone: The antigen remains unidentified.

The sequencing template was cDNA reverse transcribed from extracted RNA. Clones were sequenced by immunoSEQ multiplex PCR, and TCRdb holds only the in-frame ones, with some missing. This repertoire shows 150,000 to 200,000 clones, about 65% found once; its top ten account for approximately 1.2%. As for treatment: oral pan-JAK inhibitor, 5-10 mg twice daily. In alopecia areata patients, both lesional scalp punch biopsies and peripheral blood were collected. The sequence derives from a human donor with alopecia areata. Here the sequenced sample was CD4+ T cells sorted from blood, taken around week 50, from a patient treated with tofacitinib.

The CDR3 bases are TGTGCCAGCAGTGAGGTAACCGAAGCTTTCTTT. This translates into CASSEVTEAFF. V usage is TRBV25-1 and J usage is TRBJ1-1; D remains ambiguous. The CDR3 runs 11 residues. The V gene's germline CDR1 is MGHDK and CDR2 SYGVNS. Trimming removed 3 bases at V and 8 bases at J, with 7 bases between.